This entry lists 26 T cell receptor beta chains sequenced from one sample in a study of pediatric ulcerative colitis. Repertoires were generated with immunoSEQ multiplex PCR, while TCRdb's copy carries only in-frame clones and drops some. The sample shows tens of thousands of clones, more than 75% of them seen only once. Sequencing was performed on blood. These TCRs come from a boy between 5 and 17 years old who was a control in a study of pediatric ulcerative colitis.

CDR3 bases: TGTGCCAGCGTAAGGACAGGGACTGGGGCCAACGTCCTGACTTTC. Translation: CASVRTGTGANVLTF. This chain connects TRBV2 to TRBJ2-6, with TRBD1 matching 8 bases. Germline-derived CDR1 and CDR2 are SNHLY and FYNNEI. The length of the CDR3 is 15 residues. Trimming took 8 bases from V and 2 from J; bases not matched to a gene: 5.

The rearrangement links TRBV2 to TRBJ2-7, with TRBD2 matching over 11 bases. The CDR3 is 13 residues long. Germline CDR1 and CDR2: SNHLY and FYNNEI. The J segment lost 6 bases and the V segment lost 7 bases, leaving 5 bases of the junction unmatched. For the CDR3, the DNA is TGTGCCAGCACTGGAGGACTAGCGGGCGAGCAGTACTTC. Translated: CASTGGLAGEQYF.

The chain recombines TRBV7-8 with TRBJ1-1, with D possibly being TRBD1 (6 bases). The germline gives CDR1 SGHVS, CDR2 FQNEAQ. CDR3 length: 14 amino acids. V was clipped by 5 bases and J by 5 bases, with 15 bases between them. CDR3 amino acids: CASSLKLGGTEAFF. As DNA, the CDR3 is TGTGCCAGCAGCCTAAAACTAGGGGGAACTGAAGCTTTCTTT.

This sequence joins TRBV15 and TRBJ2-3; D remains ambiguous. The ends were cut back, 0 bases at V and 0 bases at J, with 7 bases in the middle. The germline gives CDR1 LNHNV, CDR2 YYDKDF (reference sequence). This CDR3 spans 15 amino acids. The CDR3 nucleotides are TGTGCCACCAGCAGAGATTATCCGAGCACAGATACGCAGTATTTT. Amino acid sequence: CATSRDYPSTDTQYF.

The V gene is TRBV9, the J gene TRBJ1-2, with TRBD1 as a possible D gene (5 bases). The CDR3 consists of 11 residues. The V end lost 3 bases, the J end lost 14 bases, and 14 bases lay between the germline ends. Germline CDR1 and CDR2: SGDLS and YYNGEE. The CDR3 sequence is CASSAAGQLTF. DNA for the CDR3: TGTGCCAGCAGCGCCGCCGGACAATTAACCTTC.

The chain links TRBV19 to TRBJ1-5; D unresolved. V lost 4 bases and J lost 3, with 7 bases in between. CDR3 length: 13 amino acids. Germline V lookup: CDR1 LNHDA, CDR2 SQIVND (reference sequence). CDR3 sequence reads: CASSTSVNQPQHF. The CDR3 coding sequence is TGTGCCAGTAGTACATCGGTCAATCAGCCCCAGCATTTT.

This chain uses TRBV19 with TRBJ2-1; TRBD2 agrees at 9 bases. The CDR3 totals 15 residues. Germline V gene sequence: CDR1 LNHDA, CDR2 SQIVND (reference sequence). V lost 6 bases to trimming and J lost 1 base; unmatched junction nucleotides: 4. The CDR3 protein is CASRESGRSYNEQFF. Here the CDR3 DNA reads TGTGCCAGTAGAGAGAGCGGGAGGTCCTACAATGAGCAGTTCTTC.

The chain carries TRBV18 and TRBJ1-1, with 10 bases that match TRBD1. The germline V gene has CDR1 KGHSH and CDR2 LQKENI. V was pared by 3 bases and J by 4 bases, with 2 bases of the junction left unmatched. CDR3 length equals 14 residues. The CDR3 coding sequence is TGTGCCAGCTCACCGGGACAGGGGCGCACTGAAGCTTTCTTT. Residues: CASSPGQGRTEAFF.

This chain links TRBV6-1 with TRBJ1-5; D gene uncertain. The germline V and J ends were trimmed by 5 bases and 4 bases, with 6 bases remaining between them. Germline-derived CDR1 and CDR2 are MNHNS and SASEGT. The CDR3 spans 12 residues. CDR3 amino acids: CASSNTNQPQHF. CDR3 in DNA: TGTGCCAGCAGTAACACGAATCAGCCCCAGCATTTT.

CDR3 residues: CASSSRQAGNTIYF. CDR3 DNA sequence: TGTGCCAGCAGTTCCCGACAGGCTGGAAACACCATATATTTT. The rearrangement uses TRBV25-1 and TRBJ1-3; D might be TRBD1 (6 bases). CDR3 size: 14 residues. V shed 5 bases and J shed 2 bases, with 10 bases lying between them. Germline V gene data show CDR1 as MGHDK and CDR2 as SYGVNS.

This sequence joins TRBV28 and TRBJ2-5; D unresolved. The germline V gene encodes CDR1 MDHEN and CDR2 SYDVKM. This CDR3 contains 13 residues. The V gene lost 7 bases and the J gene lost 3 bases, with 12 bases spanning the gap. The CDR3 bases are TGTGCCAGCATGACTTCCATAAAAGAGACCCAGTACTTC. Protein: CASMTSIKETQYF.

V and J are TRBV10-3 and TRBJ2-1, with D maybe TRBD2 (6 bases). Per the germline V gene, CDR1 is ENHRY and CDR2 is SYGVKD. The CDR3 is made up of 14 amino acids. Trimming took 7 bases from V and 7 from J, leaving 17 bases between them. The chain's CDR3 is CAINSPGLSNEQFF. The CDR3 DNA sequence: TGTGCCATCAACAGCCCGGGACTGAGTAATGAGCAGTTCTTC.

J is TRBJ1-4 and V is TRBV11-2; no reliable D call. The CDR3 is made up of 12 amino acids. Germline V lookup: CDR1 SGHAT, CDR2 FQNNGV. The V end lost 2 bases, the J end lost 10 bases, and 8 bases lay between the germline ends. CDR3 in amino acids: CASSLSLGKLFF. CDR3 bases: TGTGCCAGCAGCTTATCCCTAGGAAAACTGTTTTTT.

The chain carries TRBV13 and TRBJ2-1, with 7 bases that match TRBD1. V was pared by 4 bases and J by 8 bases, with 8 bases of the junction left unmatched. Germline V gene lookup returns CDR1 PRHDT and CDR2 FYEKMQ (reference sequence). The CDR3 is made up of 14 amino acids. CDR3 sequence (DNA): TGTGCCAGCAGCTCACGACAGGGTTTAGATGAGCAGTTCTTC. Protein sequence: CASSSRQGLDEQFF.

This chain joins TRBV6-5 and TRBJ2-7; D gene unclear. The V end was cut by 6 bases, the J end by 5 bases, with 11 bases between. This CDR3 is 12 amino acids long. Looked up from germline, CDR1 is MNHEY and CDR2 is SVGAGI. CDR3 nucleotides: TGTGCCAGCAGCCCGAAGGTGGACGAGCAGTACTTC. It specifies CASSPKVDEQYF.

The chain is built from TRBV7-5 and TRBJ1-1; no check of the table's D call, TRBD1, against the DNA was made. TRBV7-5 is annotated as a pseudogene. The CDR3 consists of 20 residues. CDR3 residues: CVRSPRAGEEQGRSHTEAFF. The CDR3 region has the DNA TGTGTCAGAAGCCCTCGGGCCGGGGAGGAACAGGGGAGAAGTCATACTGAAGCTTTCTTT.

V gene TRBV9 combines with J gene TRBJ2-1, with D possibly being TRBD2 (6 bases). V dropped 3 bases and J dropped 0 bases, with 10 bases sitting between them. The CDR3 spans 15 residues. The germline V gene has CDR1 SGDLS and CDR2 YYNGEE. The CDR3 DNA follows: TGTGCCAGCAGCGCGAGACTAGGCTCCTACAATGAGCAGTTCTTC. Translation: CASSARLGSYNEQFF.

CDR3 DNA: TGTGCCAGCGCGGGAGGGGAGGACACTGAAGCTTTCTTT. As protein: CASAGGEDTEAFF. V and J are TRBV2 and TRBJ1-1, with TRBD1 as a possible D gene (5 bases). The germline V and J ends were trimmed by 8 bases and 3 bases, with 13 bases remaining between them. The CDR3 consists of 13 residues. The germline V gene has CDR1 SNHLY and CDR2 FYNNEI.

CDR3 nucleotides: TGTGCCAGCGGGATGGATCGAGGGGCTGAAGCTTTCTTT. Residues: CASGMDRGAEAFF. The chain uses TRBV6-5 and TRBJ1-1; D perhaps matches TRBD1 (5 bases). This CDR3 has 13 residues. V was clipped by 8 bases and J by 6 bases, with 16 bases between them. Germline CDR1 and CDR2: MNHEY and SVGAGI.

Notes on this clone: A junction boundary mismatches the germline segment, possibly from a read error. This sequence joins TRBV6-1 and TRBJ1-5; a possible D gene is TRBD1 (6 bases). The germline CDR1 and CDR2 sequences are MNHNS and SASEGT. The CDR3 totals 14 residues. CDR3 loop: CASSVGGGNRPQHF. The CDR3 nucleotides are TGTGCCAGCAGTGTAGGAGGGGGAAATCGGCCCCAGCATTTT.

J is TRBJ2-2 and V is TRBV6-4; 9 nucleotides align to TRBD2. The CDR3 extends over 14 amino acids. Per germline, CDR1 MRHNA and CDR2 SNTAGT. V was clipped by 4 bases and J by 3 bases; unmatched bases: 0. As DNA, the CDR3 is TGTGCCAGCAGTGGACTAGCGGACACCGGGGAGCTGTTTTTT. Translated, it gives CASSGLADTGELFF.

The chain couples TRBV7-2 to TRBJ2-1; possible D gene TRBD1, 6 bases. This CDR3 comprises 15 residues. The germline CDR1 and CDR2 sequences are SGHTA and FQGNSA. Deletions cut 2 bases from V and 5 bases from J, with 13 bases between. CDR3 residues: CASSLSVGADNEQFF. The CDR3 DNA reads TGTGCCAGCAGCTTAAGTGTGGGGGCGGACAATGAGCAGTTCTTC.

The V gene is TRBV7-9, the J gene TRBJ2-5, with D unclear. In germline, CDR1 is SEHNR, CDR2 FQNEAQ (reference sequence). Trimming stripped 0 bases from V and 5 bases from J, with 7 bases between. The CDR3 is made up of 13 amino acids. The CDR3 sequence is CASSLALQETQYF. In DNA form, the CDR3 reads TGTGCCAGCAGCTTAGCTCTACAGGAGACCCAGTACTTC.

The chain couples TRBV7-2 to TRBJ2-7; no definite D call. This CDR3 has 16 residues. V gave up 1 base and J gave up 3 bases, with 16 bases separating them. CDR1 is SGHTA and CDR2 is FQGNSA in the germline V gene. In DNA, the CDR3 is TGTGCCAGCAGCTTAGTCCGGACGGCTGATTACTACGAGCAGTACTTC. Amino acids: CASSLVRTADYYEQYF.

In DNA, the CDR3 is TGCGCCAGCAGCTTGGGGGCAGGGCCCTACGAGCAGTACTTC. Translated: CASSLGAGPYEQYF. The genes are TRBV5-1 and TRBJ2-7; TRBD1 is a possible D gene (5 bases). Deletions cut 0 bases from V and 2 bases from J, with 9 bases between. This CDR3 has 14 residues. Germline V gene data show CDR1 as SGHRS and CDR2 as YFSETQ.

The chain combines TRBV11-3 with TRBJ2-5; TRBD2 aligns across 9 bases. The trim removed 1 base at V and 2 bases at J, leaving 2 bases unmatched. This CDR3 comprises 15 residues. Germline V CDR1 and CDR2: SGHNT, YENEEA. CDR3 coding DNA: TGTGCCAGCAGCTTAGGACTAGCGGATCAAGAGACCCAGTACTTC. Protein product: CASSLGLADQETQYF.